These T cell receptor beta chains were read from a single sample in a study of T cell repertoires in cytomegalovirus infection. Each CDR3 protein gets one entry after TCRdb re-called the reads with MiXCR. The table shows about 460,000 distinct CDR3 sequences, with around 10% occurring only once. Sequences were obtained from PBMCs. The source is a human donor in good health (CMV status not recorded). Some clones in this sample may be carry-over from other donors' samples. Each CDR3 is given with its conserved first and last residue. Each record gives: clone size, V gene, D gene, J gene, CDR3 DNA, CDR3 protein. A D gene is named only where the DNA matches it firmly. Clone sizes are given selectively: once, few, many, or a class where the clone is expanded.

clone_size: many; v_call: TRBV11-2; d_call: NA; j_call: TRBJ1-1; cdr3_nt: TGTGCCAGCAGCTCCCCATCATTGGGCACTGAAGCTTTCTTT; cdr3_aa: CASSSPSLGTEAFF
clone_size: many; v_call: TRBV24-1; d_call: NA; j_call: TRBJ2-3; cdr3_nt: TGTGCCACCAGTGATTTGGGTCGGGCAACCGGGATTACAGATACGCAGTATTTT; cdr3_aa: CATSDLGRATGITDTQYF
clone_size: many; v_call: TRBV7-9; d_call: NA; j_call: TRBJ2-7; cdr3_nt: TGTGCCAGCAGCTTCTCGGAGGGATACTACGAGCAGTACTTC; cdr3_aa: CASSFSEGYYEQYF
clone_size: NA; v_call: TRBV5-1; d_call: NA; j_call: TRBJ2-5; cdr3_nt: TGCGCCAGCAGCGAGCTTTCCGCGGGTCAAGAGACCCAGTACTTC; cdr3_aa: CASSELSAGQETQYF
clone_size: many; v_call: TRBV7-8; d_call: NA; j_call: TRBJ1-2; cdr3_nt: TGTGCCAGCAGCCATAGGGGGAGGGGTGCGGATGGCTACACCTTC; cdr3_aa: CASSHRGRGADGYTF
clone_size: NA; v_call: TRBV15; d_call: TRBD1; j_call: TRBJ2-7; cdr3_nt: TGTGCCACCAGCAGAGATAAAAGAAGCTCGACAGGGGGAGAGCAGTACTTC; cdr3_aa: CATSRDKRSSTGGEQYF
clone_size: few; v_call: TRBV27; d_call: TRBD1; j_call: TRBJ2-7; cdr3_nt: TGTGCCAGCAGTGGCTCCGGGACAGGGAACGAGCAGTACTTC; cdr3_aa: CASSGSGTGNEQYF
clone_size: many; v_call: TRBV7-3; d_call: NA; j_call: TRBJ2-5; cdr3_nt: TGTGCCAGCAGCTTCGAAGGAGAGACCCAGTACTTC; cdr3_aa: CASSFEGETQYF
clone_size: many; v_call: TRBV12-3/TRBV12-4; d_call: NA; j_call: TRBJ2-7; cdr3_nt: TGTGCCAGCACCCTACAGGACTACGAGCAGTACTTC; cdr3_aa: CASTLQDYEQYF
clone_size: few; v_call: TRBV27; d_call: NA; j_call: TRBJ1-1; cdr3_nt: TGTGCCAGCAACGGACGCCCGCGGGACACTGAAGCTTTCTTT; cdr3_aa: CASNGRPRDTEAFF
clone_size: many; v_call: TRBV7-2; d_call: NA; j_call: TRBJ2-5; cdr3_nt: TGTGCCAGCAGCTCAATGGCGGGTCCACAAGAGACCCAGTACTTC; cdr3_aa: CASSSMAGPQETQYF
clone_size: many; v_call: TRBV7-3; d_call: NA; j_call: TRBJ2-3; cdr3_nt: TGTGCCAGCAGCTCCGGACGGGAAACAGATACGCAGTATTTT; cdr3_aa: CASSSGRETDTQYF
clone_size: many; v_call: TRBV12-3/TRBV12-4; d_call: TRBD1; j_call: TRBJ2-2; cdr3_nt: TGTGCCAGCAGACGTCCCGGGACAGGGATCACCGGGGAGCTGTTTTTT; cdr3_aa: CASRRPGTGITGELFF
clone_size: few; v_call: TRBV20-1; d_call: NA; j_call: TRBJ2-7; cdr3_nt: TGCAGTGCTAGCTCCCTTTTGAGCGCCGACTCCTACGAGCAGTACTTC; cdr3_aa: CSASSLLSADSYEQYF
clone_size: many; v_call: TRBV4-1; d_call: NA; j_call: TRBJ1-4; cdr3_nt: TGCGCCAGCAGCCAAGTTGCCGGGGTAAATGAAAAACTGTTTTTT; cdr3_aa: CASSQVAGVNEKLFF
clone_size: many; v_call: TRBV19; d_call: NA; j_call: TRBJ2-1; cdr3_nt: TGTGCCAGTAAGGGCTCTAGCGTAATCGGGAATGAGCAGTTCTTC; cdr3_aa: CASKGSSVIGNEQFF
clone_size: many; v_call: TRBV12-3/TRBV12-4; d_call: NA; j_call: TRBJ2-5; cdr3_nt: TGTGCCAGCAGTCCTACCCAAGAGACCCAGTACTTC; cdr3_aa: CASSPTQETQYF
clone_size: many; v_call: TRBV29-1; d_call: TRBD2; j_call: TRBJ2-3; cdr3_nt: TGCAGCGTTGGGCTAGCGGGACTTACAGATACGCAGTATTTT; cdr3_aa: CSVGLAGLTDTQYF
clone_size: many; v_call: TRBV4-1; d_call: NA; j_call: TRBJ1-5; cdr3_nt: TGCGCCAGCAGCCAAGGAGGGAGCGAGAGCAATCAGCCCCAGCATTTT; cdr3_aa: CASSQGGSESNQPQHF
clone_size: many; v_call: TRBV6-2/TRBV6-3; d_call: NA; j_call: TRBJ2-7; cdr3_nt: TGTGCCAGCAGCGCGGGCGCGTACGGGATACGTCAGGAGCAGTACTTC; cdr3_aa: CASSAGAYGIRQEQYF
clone_size: many; v_call: TRBV6-1; d_call: TRBD1; j_call: TRBJ1-2; cdr3_nt: TGTGCCACCACGGACAGGGGGAATCGGGGCGATGGCTACACCTTC; cdr3_aa: CATTDRGNRGDGYTF
clone_size: few; v_call: TRBV20-1; d_call: TRBD2; j_call: TRBJ2-7; cdr3_nt: TGCAGTGCTAGATCAAGCGGGAGTGGGGACGAGCAGTACTTC; cdr3_aa: CSARSSGSGDEQYF
clone_size: many; v_call: TRBV5-1; d_call: TRBD2; j_call: TRBJ2-1; cdr3_nt: TGCGCCAGCAGCTTCCGACTAGCGGGAGGGTCAGATGAGCAGTTCTTC; cdr3_aa: CASSFRLAGGSDEQFF
clone_size: NA; v_call: TRBV6-5; d_call: NA; j_call: TRBJ2-1; cdr3_nt: TGTGCCACCCTCAGCGTTGAGCAGTTCTTC; cdr3_aa: CATLSVEQFF
clone_size: many; v_call: TRBV20-1; d_call: TRBD2; j_call: TRBJ2-7; cdr3_nt: TGCAGTGCCATCAACGGACTAGCGGGGGGCTACGAGCAGTACTTC; cdr3_aa: CSAINGLAGGYEQYF
clone_size: NA; v_call: TRBV2; d_call: TRBD1; j_call: TRBJ1-4; cdr3_nt: TGTGCCAGCAGTGCCCTCCGGGACAGGGAACTGTTTTTT; cdr3_aa: CASSALRDRELFF
clone_size: many; v_call: TRBV25-1; d_call: TRBD1; j_call: TRBJ2-2; cdr3_nt: TGTGCCAGCAGGGGGAGGACAGGGTACCCCCTGGGCACCGGGGAGCTGTTTTTT; cdr3_aa: CASRGRTGYPLGTGELFF
clone_size: few; v_call: TRBV3-1; d_call: TRBD1; j_call: TRBJ2-7; cdr3_nt: TGTGCCAGCAGCCCCCGGGACAGGGGGTTCAACGAGCAGTACTTC; cdr3_aa: CASSPRDRGFNEQYF
clone_size: NA; v_call: TRBV29-1; d_call: TRBD2; j_call: TRBJ2-3; cdr3_nt: TGCAGCGTGGAAAATCACACTAGCGGGGACATTGGAGGCACGCAGTATTTT; cdr3_aa: CSVENHTSGDIGGTQYF
clone_size: many; v_call: TRBV7-9; d_call: NA; j_call: TRBJ2-2; cdr3_nt: TGTGCCAGCAGCTTAGTGGCGGGGTCGAACACCGGGGAGCTGTTTTTT; cdr3_aa: CASSLVAGSNTGELFF
clone_size: NA; v_call: TRBV2; d_call: TRBD1; j_call: TRBJ1-4; cdr3_nt: TGTGCCAGCGAGACAGGGGCGAGGGAAAAACTGTTTTTT; cdr3_aa: CASETGAREKLFF
clone_size: few; v_call: TRBV5-1; d_call: NA; j_call: TRBJ2-1; cdr3_nt: TGCGCCAGCAGCTTCCGGAGAGGGGCCACCTACAATGAGCAGTTCTTC; cdr3_aa: CASSFRRGATYNEQFF
clone_size: many; v_call: TRBV2; d_call: NA; j_call: TRBJ1-5; cdr3_nt: TGTGCCAGCAGCCAAGGGAAGGGGCAGCCCCAGCATTTT; cdr3_aa: CASSQGKGQPQHF
clone_size: once; v_call: TRBV3-1; d_call: NA; j_call: TRBJ1-6; cdr3_nt: TGTGCCAGCAGCCAAGATGCACAGGGATATTCACCCCTCCACTTT; cdr3_aa: CASSQDAQGYSPLHF
clone_size: many; v_call: TRBV7-9; d_call: NA; j_call: TRBJ1-2; cdr3_nt: TGTGCCAGCAGCCTACCGGGACCGAGTGGCTACACCTTC; cdr3_aa: CASSLPGPSGYTF
clone_size: few; v_call: TRBV6-1; d_call: NA; j_call: TRBJ2-6; cdr3_nt: TGTGCCAGCAGTGAAAAACGAGCATCTGGGGCCAACGTCCTGACTTTC; cdr3_aa: CASSEKRASGANVLTF
clone_size: many; v_call: TRBV20-1; d_call: TRBD2; j_call: TRBJ2-7; cdr3_nt: TGCAGTGCTCTCCCGGGTAGCGGGGAATACGAGCAGTACTTC; cdr3_aa: CSALPGSGEYEQYF
clone_size: many; v_call: TRBV10-3; d_call: NA; j_call: TRBJ1-4; cdr3_nt: TGTGCCATCAGTGTTGGGGAGAATGAAAAACTGTTTTTT; cdr3_aa: CAISVGENEKLFF
clone_size: few; v_call: TRBV12-3/TRBV12-4; d_call: NA; j_call: TRBJ2-1; cdr3_nt: TGTGCCAGCAGTTCTAGGACATTAGGGAATGAGCAGTTCTTC; cdr3_aa: CASSSRTLGNEQFF
clone_size: NA; v_call: TRBV18; d_call: NA; j_call: TRBJ1-2; cdr3_nt: TGTGCCAGCTCACCATCGGCCAGGGGTTCAGGCTATGGCTACACCTTC; cdr3_aa: CASSPSARGSGYGYTF
clone_size: many; v_call: TRBV11-2; d_call: NA; j_call: TRBJ1-2; cdr3_nt: TGTGCCAGCAGCACCCCTGGAGGGGGTTCCCCCTATGGCTACACCTTC; cdr3_aa: CASSTPGGGSPYGYTF
clone_size: many; v_call: TRBV7-9; d_call: TRBD2; j_call: TRBJ2-7; cdr3_nt: TGTGCCAGCAGCCCAGGGGGACTAGCCCTCGAGCAGTACTTC; cdr3_aa: CASSPGGLALEQYF
clone_size: many; v_call: TRBV11-3; d_call: NA; j_call: TRBJ2-5; cdr3_nt: TGTGCCAGCAGCCAAGGGGGGCGGGAGACCCAGTACTTC; cdr3_aa: CASSQGGRETQYF
clone_size: many; v_call: TRBV6-1; d_call: NA; j_call: TRBJ1-1; cdr3_nt: TGTGCCAGCGCGTTTAAGGAGAACACTGAAGCTTTCTTT; cdr3_aa: CASAFKENTEAFF
clone_size: few; v_call: TRBV15; d_call: TRBD2; j_call: TRBJ2-3; cdr3_nt: TGTGCCACCAGGCCCGGGAGGAATACAGATACGCAGTATTTT; cdr3_aa: CATRPGRNTDTQYF
clone_size: NA; v_call: TRBV2; d_call: NA; j_call: TRBJ2-5; cdr3_nt: TGTGCCAGCAGTGACGAGTTTGACGAGACCCAGTACTTC; cdr3_aa: CASSDEFDETQYF
clone_size: NA; v_call: TRBV2; d_call: NA; j_call: TRBJ1-2; cdr3_nt: TGTGCCAGCAGTGAAGAGGGGGACTATGGCTACACCTTC; cdr3_aa: CASSEEGDYGYTF
clone_size: few; v_call: TRBV3-1; d_call: TRBD1; j_call: TRBJ2-2; cdr3_nt: TGTGCCAGCAGCCAAGATCTCACAGGGGGAAACACCGGGGAGCTGTTTTTT; cdr3_aa: CASSQDLTGGNTGELFF
clone_size: many; v_call: TRBV6-1; d_call: NA; j_call: TRBJ1-5; cdr3_nt: TGTGCCAGCAGTCCGGGAACCAGGGGCAATCAGCCCCAGCATTTT; cdr3_aa: CASSPGTRGNQPQHF
clone_size: many; v_call: TRBV5-6; d_call: TRBD2; j_call: TRBJ2-1; cdr3_nt: TGTGCCAGCAGCTGGCGGGCGGGGGGCTCCTACAATGAGCAGTTCTTC; cdr3_aa: CASSWRAGGSYNEQFF
clone_size: NA; v_call: TRBV10-3; d_call: NA; j_call: TRBJ2-1; cdr3_nt: TGTGCCACAGAGGGACCTAGGAGGGGCAATGAGCAGTTCTTC; cdr3_aa: CATEGPRRGNEQFF
clone_size: NA; v_call: TRBV19; d_call: TRBD1; j_call: TRBJ1-2; cdr3_nt: TGTGCCAGTAGCGCAGCCCTCAGGACAGGGGCTAACTATGGCTACACCTTC; cdr3_aa: CASSAALRTGANYGYTF